These 5 T cell receptor beta chains were sequenced from one sample in a study of CD8 T cells in ankylosing spondylitis. Whole-study results and caveats: It appeared that ankylosing spondylitis blood was characterized by a TCR beta motif of under ten highly homologous variants.

The antigens these receptors bind are not known. One entry per CDR3 protein, called by TCRdb with MiXCR from the 5' RACE reads. This table holds hundreds of thousands of distinct CDR3 sequences, approximately 10% found once. Sequenced input: blood, either unsorted or a sorted T cell fraction (not recorded which). Receptor source: a male donor with ankylosing spondylitis.

This clonotype was observed at least ten times. The CDR3 region is CASRGDALGKLFF. For the CDR3, the DNA is TGTGCCAGCAGGGGCGACGCCCTTGGAAAACTGTTTTTT. The rearrangement uses TRBV12-3 or TRBV12-4 and TRBJ1-4; D remains unclear. The CDR3 is made up of 13 amino acids. The V end lost 6 bases, the J end lost 10 bases, and 15 bases lay between the germline ends.

The V and J genes are TRBV15 and TRBJ2-2, with 9 bases that match TRBD1. V lost 0 bases, J lost 1 base, and 3 bases stayed unmatched. CDR1 and CDR2 from the germline V gene are LNHNV and YYDKDF (reference sequence). The CDR3 length is 17 residues. The CDR3 coding sequence is TGTGCCACCAGCAGAGATTACAGGGGGCTGAACACCGGGGAGCTGTTTTTT. Encoded protein: CATSRDYRGLNTGELFF.

This chain joins TRBV10-3 and TRBJ1-6; 9 positions match TRBD1. V dropped 2 bases and J dropped 6; count of bases not matched to a gene: 2. The CDR3 is made up of 15 amino acids. Germline values: CDR1 ENHRY, CDR2 SYGVKD. Here the CDR3 DNA reads TGTGCCATCAGTGAGGGGACAGGGCTTAATTCACCCCTCCACTTT. This codes for CAISEGTGLNSPLHF.

The gene calls are TRBV18 and TRBJ1-2; TRBD1 matches 9 bases. This CDR3 spans 15 amino acids. CDR1 is KGHSH and CDR2 is LQKENI in the germline V gene. J gave up 8 bases and V 4 bases, and 11 bases lay outside the gene matches. CDR3 sequence (DNA): TGTGCCAGCTCACTCAAACCAGGACAGGGGTCCGGCTACACCTTC. This encodes CASSLKPGQGSGYTF.

This chain uses TRBV20-1 with TRBJ2-7; 10 bases match TRBD2. The junction had 7 bases not matched to a gene; V was cut back by 5 bases and J by 3 bases. The CDR3 extends over 14 amino acids. Germline V gene data show CDR1 as DFQATT and CDR2 as SNEGSKA (reference sequence). This CDR3 is CSAAVAGGVYEQYF. The CDR3 DNA reads as TGCAGTGCTGCGGTAGCGGGAGGAGTCTACGAGCAGTACTTC.